These 30 T cell receptor beta chains were all obtained from the same sample, sequenced in a study of cytomegalovirus exposure and HLA in healthy donors. The PCR ran on 60 Vbeta and 13 Jbeta primers. Profiled with immunoSEQ multiplex PCR; TCRdb holds only in-frame clones, not every one. The repertoire holds about 160,000 clones, with about 81% as singletons. Sequenced material: PBMCs. Receptors originate from a woman aged 18-35 years in good health and CMV-seronegative.

The chain employs TRBV5-8 and TRBJ2-7; 8 bases line up with TRBD1. Germline CDR1 SGHTS, CDR2 YDEGEE. There are 15 residues in the CDR3. V gave up 2 bases and J gave up 1 base; unmatched junction bases: 5. Here the CDR3 reads CASSFGTGPSYEQYF. CDR3 in DNA: TGTGCCAGCAGCTTTGGGACAGGACCGTCCTACGAGCAGTACTTC.

CDR3 protein: CAWSVIQNTEAFF. The CDR3 coding sequence is TGTGCCTGGAGTGTAATACAGAACACTGAAGCTTTCTTT. The chain employs TRBV30 and TRBJ1-1; D gene ambiguous. The CDR3 totals 13 residues. Germline V gives CDR1 GTSNPN, CDR2 SVGIG (reference sequence). Trimming removed 0 bases from V and 1 base from J, with 6 bases in between.

Points on this clone: The sample carries other DNA sequences with the same CDR3. The CDR3 region is CASSPPAGQGNEQYF. CDR3 DNA: TGTGCCAGCTCACCACCCGCGGGACAGGGGAACGAGCAGTACTTC. The chain employs TRBV18 and TRBJ2-7; 10 nucleotides agree with TRBD1. Germline CDR1 reads KGHSH; CDR2 reads LQKENI. With 0 bases clipped from V and 5 bases from J, the junction kept 4 bases outside the gene matches. The CDR3 extends over 15 amino acids.

The V call is TRBV6-1, the J call TRBJ2-7; a weak D match, TRBD1 (6 bases). The germline V gene has CDR1 MNHNS and CDR2 SASEGT. The CDR3 has 14 residues. V gave up 0 bases and J gave up 3 bases, with 9 bases separating them. In nucleotides, the CDR3 is TGTGCCAGCAGTGAAGCGCCGACAGGCTACGAGCAGTACTTC. Residues: CASSEAPTGYEQYF.

J is TRBJ2-7 and V is TRBV14; D uncertain. The CDR3 is 12 amino acids. V was shortened by 0 bases and J by 5 bases, with 5 bases between the two germline ends. Germline V lookup: CDR1 SGHDN, CDR2 FVKESK. The CDR3 DNA sequence: TGTGCCAGCAGCCAAGAATCGGACGAGCAGTACTTC. Its protein is CASSQESDEQYF.

A few counts support this clone. The J gene is TRBJ2-2, the V gene TRBV27; TRBD2 is a possible D gene (5 bases). The CDR3 loop spans 15 amino acids. CDR1 is MNHEY, CDR2 SMNVEV, per germline (reference sequence). V lost 3 bases, J lost 6 bases, and 14 bases lay in between. The CDR3 region has the DNA TGTGCCAGCAGTTTGTATCAGCTGGAGGCCGGGGAGCTGTTTTTT. It yields the protein CASSLYQLEAGELFF.

The CDR3 is CASSETSGGTDTQYF. DNA of the CDR3: TGTGCCAGCAGTGAGACTAGCGGAGGCACAGATACGCAGTATTTT. The chain combines TRBV6-4 with TRBJ2-3, with 9 bases identical to TRBD2. The V gene's germline CDR1 is MRHNA and CDR2 SNTAGT. The trim removed 3 bases at V and 1 base at J, leaving 2 bases unmatched. The CDR3 runs 15 residues.

The chain links TRBV5-1 to TRBJ1-2; TRBD1 is a possible D gene (5 bases). This CDR3 comprises 14 residues. Germline CDR1 reads SGHRS; CDR2 reads YFSETQ. Trimming shortened V by 6 bases and J by 0 bases, and 12 bases separated the two germline ends. The CDR3 sequence is CASNSGGSNYGYTF. The CDR3 nucleotides are TGCGCCAGCAACAGCGGGGGTTCTAACTATGGCTACACCTTC.

This chain connects TRBV6-5 to TRBJ1-5; perhaps TRBD1 as D (5 bases). This CDR3 is 15 amino acids long. The germline gives CDR1 MNHEY, CDR2 SVGAGI. Trimming took off 0 bases at V and 1 base at J, with 7 bases between the two ends. CDR3 sequence: CASSYSGGSNQPQHF. The CDR3, as DNA: TGTGCCAGCAGTTACTCCGGGGGAAGCAATCAGCCCCAGCATTTT.

This clone was detected only a few times. This rearrangement joins TRBV27 to TRBJ1-4; possible D gene TRBD1, 6 bases. The CDR3 has 14 amino acids. The V and J ends lost 6 bases and 2 bases respectively, with 10 bases between them. CDR1 is MNHEY and CDR2 is SMNVEV in the germline V gene (reference sequence). CDR3 sequence reads: CASRMGATNEKLFF. CDR3 in DNA: TGTGCCAGCAGAATGGGGGCGACTAATGAAAAACTGTTTTTT.

V and J are TRBV6-1 and TRBJ1-2, with unresolved D. The CDR3 has 14 amino acids. The V end lost 1 base, the J end lost 8 bases, and 14 bases lay between the germline ends. CDR1 is MNHNS and CDR2 is SASEGT in the germline V gene. The CDR3 spells CASSEGQQSWGYTF. The CDR3, as DNA: TGTGCCAGCAGTGAAGGGCAACAGTCCTGGGGCTACACCTTC.

This rearrangement joins TRBV7-6 to TRBJ2-7; D perhaps matches TRBD2 (6 bases). V was cut by 1 base and J by 4 bases, with 17 bases left in between. Germline loops: CDR1 SGHVS, CDR2 FNYEAQ. The CDR3 runs to 16 residues. The CDR3 loop is CASSLVSGDSIYEQYF. The DNA of the CDR3 is TGTGCCAGCAGCTTAGTCTCTGGGGACTCAATTTACGAGCAGTACTTC.

The chain carries TRBV10-3 and TRBJ1-5; the match to TRBD1 covers 9 bases. V was pared by 7 bases and J by 3 bases, with 4 bases of the junction left unmatched. Germline CDR1 and CDR2: ENHRY and SYGVKD. CDR3 length: 14 residues. CDR3 region: CAIKGTGPNQPQHF. The CDR3 DNA reads TGTGCCATCAAAGGGACAGGGCCCAATCAGCCCCAGCATTTT.

The chain's CDR3 is CASSLQGLTGELFF. The CDR3 nucleotides read TGTGCCAGCAGCCTACAGGGGCTCACCGGGGAGCTGTTTTTT. The chain uses TRBV7-2 and TRBJ2-2; 7 nucleotides line up with TRBD1. The CDR3 contains 14 residues. CDR1 is SGHTA and CDR2 is FQGNSA in the germline V gene. V was pared by 5 bases and J by 4 bases, with 4 bases of the junction left unmatched. Filled out from reference TRBV7-2 and TRBJ2-2, the complete variable domain reads GAGVSQSPSNKVTEKGKDVELRCDPISGHTALYWYRQSLGQGLEFLIYFQGNSAPDKSGLPSDRFSAERTGGSVSTLTIQRTQQEDSAVYLCASSLQGLTGELFFGEGSRLTVL.

There are a few counts of this clone. The chain carries TRBV6-5 and TRBJ1-2, with 8 bases matching TRBD1. Germline lookup yields CDR1 MNHEY and CDR2 SVGAGI. Germline trimming cut 7 bases from V and 4 bases from J; bases unmatched to any gene: 8. The CDR3 has 14 amino acids. The CDR3 bases are TGTGCCAGCACCCGGACAGGGAACGGCTATGGCTACACCTTC. This encodes CASTRTGNGYGYTF.

The V call is TRBV18, the J call TRBJ2-6, with D tentatively TRBD1 (6 bases). Germline V lookup: CDR1 KGHSH, CDR2 LQKENI. This CDR3 comprises 20 residues. Between the trimmed V and J ends, which lost 2 bases and 3 bases, there was a span of 23 bases. Here the CDR3 DNA reads TGTGCCAGCTCACCAAGAGGACCCCATCAGGGGTCCATTGGGGCCAACGTCCTGACTTTC. This encodes CASSPRGPHQGSIGANVLTF.

The genes are TRBV6-1 and TRBJ1-1; tentatively, D is TRBD1 (5 bases). This CDR3 comprises 13 residues. Trimming shortened V by 5 bases and J by 5 bases, and 12 bases separated the two germline ends. CDR1 is MNHNS and CDR2 is SASEGT in the germline V gene. The CDR3 DNA sequence: TGTGCCAGCAGTCTGAGCCCAGGGACTGAAGCTTTCTTT. It codes for CASSLSPGTEAFF.

The J gene is TRBJ2-1, the V gene TRBV4-1; 8 nucleotides line up with TRBD2. The germline CDR1 and CDR2 sequences are MGHRA and YSYEKL. The CDR3 runs 16 residues. V gave up 0 bases and J gave up 3 bases; unmatched junction bases: 4. The CDR3 here is CASSQEGLDYYNEQFF. CDR3 nucleotide sequence: TGCGCCAGCAGCCAAGAGGGACTAGATTACTACAATGAGCAGTTCTTC.

The chain joins TRBV19 to TRBJ1-2; TRBD1 matches at 10 bases. V gave up 0 bases and J gave up 8 bases; unmatched junction bases: 15. CDR1 is LNHDA, CDR2 SQIVND, per germline (reference sequence). This CDR3 region has 18 residues. The DNA for the CDR3 is TGTGCCAGTAGTATAGAGGTCATATCGGGGACAGGGGCTGCCGGCTACACCTTC. This encodes CASSIEVISGTGAAGYTF.

The genes are TRBV7-9 and TRBJ1-1, with D possibly TRBD1 on 6 matching bases. In germline, CDR1 is SEHNR, CDR2 FQNEAQ (reference sequence). Trimming pared 5 bases from V and 4 bases from J, leaving 8 bases between. The CDR3 runs to 12 residues. CDR3 in amino acids: CASSGRGTEAFF. CDR3 nucleotide sequence: TGTGCCAGCAGCGGCAGGGGCACTGAAGCTTTCTTT. Together with reference TRBV7-9 and TRBJ1-1, the CDR3 gives the full variable domain: DTGVSQNPRHKITKRGQNVTFRCDPISEHNRLYWYRQTLGQGPEFLTYFQNEAQLEKSRLLSDRFSAERPKGSFSTLEIQRTEQGDSAMYLCASSGRGTEAFFGQGTRLTVV.

The rearrangement uses TRBV29-1 and TRBJ2-1; tentatively, D is TRBD1 (5 bases). V gave up 1 base and J gave up 9 bases, with 13 bases separating them. The germline V gene has CDR1 SQVTM and CDR2 ANQGSEA. This CDR3 has 13 residues. The CDR3 nucleotides read TGCAGCGTTGAAGTACAGCAAAGGGGTGAGCAGTTCTTC. Translation: CSVEVQQRGEQFF.

The CDR3 protein is CASSPVYSGNTIYF. In DNA form, the CDR3 reads TGTGCCAGCAGCCCCGTCTACTCTGGAAACACCATATATTTT. V usage is TRBV7-9 and J usage is TRBJ1-3; D unresolved. Germline-derived CDR1 and CDR2 are SEHNR and FQNEAQ (reference sequence). V was trimmed by 5 bases and J by 0 bases, leaving 8 bases between them. The CDR3 length is 14 residues.

This clone was counted once. V and J are TRBV10-3 and TRBJ2-3; 8 bases are shared with TRBD2. V lost 7 bases and J lost 0; bases outside the gene matches: 3. This CDR3 is 14 amino acids long. Germline CDR1 is ENHRY and CDR2 is SYGVKD. CDR3 loop: CAINQRGSTDTQYF. In DNA form, the CDR3 reads TGTGCCATCAATCAGCGGGGGAGCACAGATACGCAGTATTTT.

This chain uses TRBV4-2 with TRBJ1-2; 7 bases align to TRBD1. This CDR3 spans 16 amino acids. The V gene's germline CDR1 is LGHNA and CDR2 YNFKEQ. V trimming: 4 bases; J trimming: 4 bases; junction bases outside the gene matches: 12. CDR3 amino acids: CASSPRQGPAGYGYTF. The CDR3 coding sequence is TGTGCCAGCAGCCCGCGACAGGGACCTGCTGGCTATGGCTACACCTTC.

This clone has just one count. The genes are TRBV7-9 and TRBJ2-7, with D possibly TRBD2 on 6 matching bases. Germline V CDR1 and CDR2: SEHNR, FQNEAQ (reference sequence). The germline V and J ends were trimmed by 10 bases and 3 bases, with 19 bases remaining between them. The length of the CDR3 is 14 residues. The CDR3 DNA reads as TGTGCCACTACCCGCGGGACGGGTTTCTACGAGCAGTACTTC. Its protein is CATTRGTGFYEQYF. Filled out from reference TRBV7-9 and TRBJ2-7, the complete variable domain reads DTGVSQNPRHKITKRGQNVTFRCDPISEHNRLYWYRQTLGQGPEFLTYFQNEAQLEKSRLLSDRFSAERPKGSFSTLEIQRTEQGDSAMYLCATTRGTGFYEQYFGPGTRLTVT.

This clone has a single count. The chain recombines TRBV27 with TRBJ2-1; 12 bases line up with TRBD2. Germline assignment: CDR1 MNHEY and CDR2 SMNVEV (reference sequence). The V segment lost 3 bases and the J segment 5 bases; nucleotides outside the gene matches: 5. The CDR3 contains 16 residues. The CDR3 is CASSFRLAGEDNEQFF. The DNA of the CDR3 is TGTGCCAGCAGTTTTAGACTAGCGGGGGAAGACAATGAGCAGTTCTTC.

The rearrangement joins TRBV6-6 to TRBJ1-1, with 7 bases identical to TRBD1. CDR3 length equals 14 residues. Germline V lookup: CDR1 MNHNY, CDR2 SVGAGI (reference sequence). Germline trimming cut 6 bases from V and 4 bases from J; bases unmatched to any gene: 8. This CDR3 is CASRGGGGATEAFF. CDR3 coding DNA: TGTGCCAGCAGGGGAGGAGGGGGCGCCACTGAAGCTTTCTTT.

The V and J genes are TRBV27 and TRBJ2-1; 11 bases match TRBD2. This CDR3 spans 17 amino acids. J was trimmed by 6 bases and V by 3 bases; bases with no gene match: 10. In germline, CDR1 is MNHEY, CDR2 SMNVEV (reference sequence). Written as DNA, the CDR3 is TGTGCCAGCAGTTTTCATAGACTAGCGGGGTCATTCAATGAGCAGTTCTTC. The encoded protein is CASSFHRLAGSFNEQFF.

The chain recombines TRBV5-8 with TRBJ2-6, with 7 bases fitting TRBD1. CDR1 SGHTS and CDR2 YDEGEE come from the germline V gene. Germline trimming cut 1 base from V and 0 bases from J; bases unmatched to any gene: 7. The length of the CDR3 is 18 residues. CDR3 protein: CASSLHRQGVSGANVLTF. In DNA, the CDR3 is TGTGCCAGCAGCTTGCACCGCCAGGGGGTCTCTGGGGCCAACGTCCTGACTTTC.

The V gene is TRBV15, the J gene TRBJ1-5, with D possibly matching TRBD1 (5 bases). The CDR3 is 18 residues long. V was pared by 3 bases and J by 0 bases, with 18 bases between. CDR1 and CDR2 from the germline V gene are LNHNV and YYDKDF (reference sequence). The CDR3 DNA is TGTGCCACCAGCAGCGGGTTCGGGGACTATTATAGCAATCAGCCCCAGCATTTT. Protein: CATSSGFGDYYSNQPQHF. Filled out from reference TRBV15 and TRBJ1-5, the complete variable domain reads DAMVIQNPRYQVTQFGKPVTLSCSQTLNHNVMYWYQQKSSQAPKLLFHYYDKDFNNEADTPDNFQSRRPNTSFCFLDIRSPGLGDTAMYLCATSSGFGDYYSNQPQHFGDGTRLSIL.